Below, 27 T cell receptor beta chains from the same sample are listed, as sequenced in a study of T cell responses to AZD1222 COVID-19 vaccine. Method: immunoSEQ multiplex PCR; TCRdb's copy keeps in-frame clones and lacks some. The repertoire holds approximately 150,000 clones, with around 88% as singletons. The sequencing used peripheral blood, collected 28 days after the second AZD1222 dose. The receptors derive from an adult who received the AZD1222 COVID-19 vaccine.

J is TRBJ1-3 and V is TRBV4-2; the D gene is possibly TRBD1 (6 bases). The CDR3 loop spans 15 amino acids. With 0 bases removed from V and 8 bases from J, the gap between germline ends came to 14 bases. From germline, CDR1 is LGHNA and CDR2 YNFKEQ. DNA for the CDR3: TGTGCCAGCAGCCAAGACGGTACAGGGAGGGACACCATATATTTT. It encodes CASSQDGTGRDTIYF.

This sequence joins TRBV28 and TRBJ1-2, with D hard to call. Germline CDR1 and CDR2: MDHEN and SYDVKM. The CDR3 sequence is 15 residues long. Trimming shortened V by 6 bases and J by 4 bases, and 18 bases separated the two germline ends. This chain's CDR3 is CASSAPGRQVYGYTF. The CDR3 DNA is TGTGCCAGCAGCGCGCCTGGACGGCAAGTCTATGGCTACACCTTC.

The chain links TRBV25-1 to TRBJ2-3, with D perhaps matching TRBD2 (6 bases). The V end was cut by 7 bases, the J end by 4 bases, with 21 bases between. The V gene's germline CDR1 is MGHDK and CDR2 SYGVNS. CDR3 size: 16 residues. DNA of the CDR3: TGTGCCAGCAAAAAGGCCGCGGGGCGGGTCCCAGATACGCAGTATTTT. Translating gives CASKKAAGRVPDTQYF.

This chain joins TRBV4-1 and TRBJ1-1; D possibly corresponds to TRBD1 (5 bases). The CDR3 totals 16 residues. Germline loops: CDR1 MGHRA, CDR2 YSYEKL. V lost 1 base and J lost 0, with 12 bases in between. CDR3 in amino acids: CASSQVETEMNTEAFF. The CDR3 DNA is TGCGCCAGCAGCCAAGTTGAGACAGAAATGAACACTGAAGCTTTCTTT.

V gene TRBV15 combines with J gene TRBJ2-1; 10 nucleotides match TRBD1. This CDR3 is built from 16 residues. V lost 0 bases to trimming and J lost 6 bases; unmatched junction nucleotides: 5. Looked up from germline, CDR1 is LNHNV and CDR2 is YYDKDF (reference sequence). CDR3 sequence (DNA): TGTGCCACCAGCAGAGACGGGACAGGGGCGGCCAATGAGCAGTTCTTC. It translates to CATSRDGTGAANEQFF.

The rearrangement links TRBV6-5 to TRBJ1-2; D gene ambiguous. The CDR3 totals 13 residues. Trimming cost V 6 bases and J 5 bases, with 13 bases left between them. Looked up from germline, CDR1 is MNHEY and CDR2 is SVGAGI. This chain's CDR3 is CASSLGSLYGYTF. DNA for the CDR3: TGTGCCAGCAGCTTAGGCAGCCTATATGGCTACACCTTC.

The chain is built from TRBV3-1 (or the pseudogene TRBV3-2) and TRBJ1-2; no clear D. Trimming took off 1 base at V and 7 bases at J, with 4 bases between the two ends. This CDR3 is built from 11 residues. Germline assignment: CDR1 LGHDT and CDR2 YNNKEL (reference sequence). The CDR3 reads CASSQGFGYTF. The CDR3 region has the DNA TGTGCCAGCAGCCAAGGTTTTGGCTACACCTTC.

V usage is TRBV7-2 and J usage is TRBJ2-3; D is possibly TRBD1 or TRBD2 (5 bases each). Germline CDR1 SGHTA, CDR2 FQGNSA. The CDR3 spans 15 residues. Trimming pared 6 bases from V and 6 bases from J, leaving 19 bases between. CDR3 sequence (DNA): TGTGCCAGCAGTTTGAGGGGACCATCCTCGGATACGCAGTATTTT. Encoded protein: CASSLRGPSSDTQYF.

The CDR3 region is CAIRPGTGRRADTQYF. The CDR3 bases are TGTGCCATCCGTCCCGGGACAGGGCGAAGGGCAGATACGCAGTATTTT. The V gene is TRBV10-3, the J gene TRBJ2-3; 9 bases match TRBD1. This CDR3 spans 16 amino acids. V shed 8 bases and J 4 bases; nucleotides not matched to a gene: 13. Germline CDR1 reads ENHRY; CDR2 reads SYGVKD.

This chain connects TRBV7-8 to TRBJ2-2, with D possibly matching TRBD2 (6 bases). Looked up from germline, CDR1 is SGHVS and CDR2 is FQNEAQ. The V end lost 5 bases, the J end lost 8 bases, and 12 bases lay between the germline ends. CDR3 length equals 13 residues. In DNA, the CDR3 is TGTGCCAGCAGCCCGATCGGGGGTGGGGAGCTGTTTTTT. This translates into CASSPIGGGELFF. Full variable domain (rest looked up from reference TRBV7-8 and TRBJ2-2): GAGVSQSPRYKVAKRGQDVALRCDPISGHVSLFWYQQALGQGPEFLTYFQNEAQLDKSGLPSDRFFAERPEGSVSTLKIQRTQQEDSAVYLCASSPIGGGELFFGEGSRLTVL.

The chain uses TRBV20-1 and TRBJ2-7; D unresolved. Germline CDR1 DFQATT, CDR2 SNEGSKA (reference sequence). The V end was cut by 4 bases, the J end by 4 bases, with 8 bases between. The length of the CDR3 is 11 residues. CDR3 in DNA: TGCAGTGCTACCCGGGCGTACGAGCAGTACTTC. Amino acids: CSATRAYEQYF.

The J gene is TRBJ1-2, the V gene TRBV5-1; 10 bases align to TRBD1. The V gene's germline CDR1 is SGHRS and CDR2 YFSETQ. The V gene end was trimmed by 3 bases and the J gene end by 0 bases; junction bases not matched to a gene: 5. The length of the CDR3 is 16 residues. The CDR3 DNA follows: TGCGCCAGCAGCTCCGGACAGGGGGGCTCTAACTATGGCTACACCTTC. Amino acids: CASSSGQGGSNYGYTF.

The rearrangement joins TRBV5-1 to TRBJ1-1; D unclear. Germline values: CDR1 SGHRS, CDR2 YFSETQ. Trimming cost V 0 bases and J 5 bases, with 14 bases left between them. The CDR3 is 15 amino acids. The CDR3 nucleotides read TGCGCCAGCAGCTTGGAGTCCACCCTACGGACTGAAGCTTTCTTT. Translation gives CASSLESTLRTEAFF. The full variable domain, in which reference TRBV5-1 and TRBJ1-1 provide the parts outside the CDR3, is KAGVTQTPRYLIKTRGQQVTLSCSPISGHRSVSWYQQTPGQGLQFLFEYFSETQRNKGNFPGRFSGRQFSNSRSEMNVSTLELGDSALYLCASSLESTLRTEAFFGQGTRLTVV.

The CDR3 protein is CASAPGQSYNEQFF. CDR3 nucleotides: TGTGCTAGTGCCCCGGGACAAAGTTACAATGAGCAGTTCTTC. The V call is TRBV12-5, the J call TRBJ2-1; D perhaps matches TRBD1 (6 bases). V was shortened by 7 bases and J by 4 bases, with 14 bases between the two germline ends. CDR1 LGHNT and CDR2 FRNRAP come from the germline V gene. This CDR3 is built from 14 residues.

This chain uses TRBV5-1 with TRBJ2-7; D not certain. CDR1 is SGHRS and CDR2 is YFSETQ in the germline V gene. This CDR3 spans 14 amino acids. V was trimmed by 1 base and J by 3 bases, leaving 11 bases between them. CDR3 DNA: TGCGCCAGCAGCTTGTATGGGGAAGTCTACGAGCAGTACTTC. Translated: CASSLYGEVYEQYF. Full variable domain (remainder filled in from reference TRBV5-1 and TRBJ2-7): KAGVTQTPRYLIKTRGQQVTLSCSPISGHRSVSWYQQTPGQGLQFLFEYFSETQRNKGNFPGRFSGRQFSNSRSEMNVSTLELGDSALYLCASSLYGEVYEQYFGPGTRLTVT.

The sample holds one count of this clone. The CDR3 DNA sequence: TGCGCCAGCAGCCAAGCGGACAGAACGGATGGCTACACCTTC. Its protein product is CASSQADRTDGYTF. The chain recombines TRBV4-1 with TRBJ1-2; TRBD1 might be the D (6 bases). Trimming shortened V by 1 base and J by 6 bases, and 12 bases separated the two germline ends. Germline CDR1 MGHRA, CDR2 YSYEKL. The CDR3 consists of 14 residues.

This chain joins TRBV6-5 and TRBJ1-2; 7 nucleotides agree with TRBD1. V dropped 2 bases and J dropped 4; count of bases not matched to a gene: 4. Germline V CDR1 and CDR2: MNHEY, SVGAGI. The CDR3 is made up of 14 amino acids. CDR3 sequence reads: CASSYAGTAYGYTF. The CDR3, as DNA: TGTGCCAGCAGTTACGCCGGGACAGCCTATGGCTACACCTTC.

The count of this clone is one. The gene calls are TRBV4-2 and TRBJ1-3, with D possibly matching TRBD1 (5 bases). The V and J ends lost 1 base and 4 bases respectively, with 8 bases between them. This CDR3 is built from 14 residues. Germline V lookup: CDR1 LGHNA, CDR2 YNFKEQ. CDR3 sequence (DNA): TGTGCCAGCAGCCAAGGGGGCGAGGGAAACACCATATATTTT. It encodes CASSQGGEGNTIYF.

The CDR3 DNA reads TGCAGCGTGGGCAGCGGGGGGATGGGCACCGGGGAGCTGTTTTTT. Encoded protein: CSVGSGGMGTGELFF. The chain uses TRBV29-1 and TRBJ2-2; TRBD2 matches at 9 bases. Trimming removed 6 bases from V and 4 bases from J; junction bases left unmatched: 9. The CDR3 runs to 15 residues. Germline assignment: CDR1 SQVTM and CDR2 ANQGSEA.

The CDR3 sequence: CASSLSGGVSYEQYF. The CDR3 DNA sequence: TGTGCCAGCAGCTTAAGCGGGGGGGTTTCCTACGAGCAGTACTTC. The chain carries TRBV7-6 and TRBJ2-7, with TRBD2 matching 10 bases. Per germline, CDR1 SGHVS and CDR2 FNYEAQ. The CDR3 is 15 amino acids. After removal of 2 bases from V and 1 base from J, the junction contained 2 bases not matched to a gene.

The chain recombines TRBV6-2 or TRBV6-3 with TRBJ1-2; D is possibly TRBD1 (5 bases). Between the trimmed V and J ends, which lost 2 bases and 3 bases, there was a span of 13 bases. CDR1 MNHEY and CDR2 SVGEGT come from the germline V gene. This CDR3 is 15 amino acids long. For the CDR3, the DNA is TGTGCCAGCAGTTACGATGACAGACCCTACTATGGCTACACCTTC. The encoded protein is CASSYDDRPYYGYTF.

The chain uses TRBV5-1 and TRBJ1-2, with D possibly matching TRBD1 (5 bases). Germline CDR1 SGHRS, CDR2 YFSETQ. CDR3 length: 17 amino acids. Trimming removed 4 bases from V and 3 bases from J, with 22 bases in between. The CDR3 region has the DNA TGCGCCAGCAGCCCGGCATTCGTTTCGACAGAGGACTATGGCTACACCTTC. Translation: CASSPAFVSTEDYGYTF.

The gene calls are TRBV6-6 and TRBJ2-3; D remains unclear. The germline V gene encodes CDR1 MNHNY and CDR2 SVGAGI (reference sequence). The CDR3 has 15 amino acids. Trimming shortened V by 4 bases and J by 4 bases, and 15 bases separated the two germline ends. CDR3 nucleotides: TGTGCCAGCAGTTCTCCTAATTCGGGCGCAGATACGCAGTATTTT. Residues: CASSSPNSGADTQYF.

The V and J genes are TRBV5-6 and TRBJ2-7; TRBD2 matches at 7 bases. Trimming removed 0 bases from V and 4 bases from J; junction bases left unmatched: 7. The germline V gene has CDR1 SGHDT and CDR2 YYEEEE. The CDR3 length is 15 residues. The CDR3 sequence: CASSLDPGGMYEQYF. CDR3 DNA: TGTGCCAGCAGCTTGGACCCGGGGGGTATGTACGAGCAGTACTTC.

The chain recombines TRBV6-5 with TRBJ1-2; D unclear. The CDR3 totals 15 residues. CDR1 is MNHEY, CDR2 SVGAGI, per germline. The V gene lost 2 bases and the J gene lost 4 bases, with 14 bases spanning the gap. CDR3 amino acids: CASSYVGTEGYGYTF. The CDR3 DNA is TGTGCCAGCAGTTACGTTGGAACAGAGGGCTATGGCTACACCTTC.

This clone was seen once. The chain uses TRBV3-1 (or the pseudogene TRBV3-2) and TRBJ1-1; tentatively, D is TRBD1 (6 bases). CDR3 length equals 12 residues. Trimming took 1 base from V and 10 from J, leaving 10 bases between them. Germline V gene sequence: CDR1 LGHDT, CDR2 YNNKEL (reference sequence). The CDR3 region is CASSQVPRGAFF. The DNA of the CDR3 is TGTGCCAGCAGCCAAGTCCCCAGGGGAGCTTTCTTT.

The J gene is TRBJ1-1, the V gene TRBV10-2; no clear D. From germline, CDR1 is WSHSY and CDR2 SAAADI. The CDR3 is 15 amino acids. Trimming pared 3 bases from V and 1 base from J, leaving 12 bases between. CDR3 in amino acids: CASSDRRTKNTEAFF. CDR3 in DNA: TGCGCCAGCAGTGACAGGAGGACCAAGAACACTGAAGCTTTCTTT.